This TCR beta chain is from a study of response to subunit inactivated influenza vaccine. TCRdb re-derived calls from the RT-PCR reads in MiXCR, one entry per CDR3 protein. Of about 540,000 distinct CDR3 sequences in the sample, around 15% were seen once. This material consisted of PBMCs from blood, taken 12 days after vaccination. This clonotype was sampled from a man in his fifties who received an inactivated influenza vaccine.

CDR3 DNA: TGTGCCAGCAGCCAAGCTGGGGGCGCCGGGGCCAACGTCCTGACTTTC. Translation gives CASSQAGGAGANVLTF. The gene calls are TRBV3-1 and TRBJ2-6, with a possible D match to TRBD1 (6 bases). Germline V CDR1 and CDR2: LGHDT, YNNKEL (reference sequence). Trimming removed 1 base from V and 4 bases from J, with 11 bases in between. The CDR3 is 16 residues long.